This T cell receptor (beta chain) was documented in a study of cytomegalovirus exposure and HLA in healthy donors. This CDR3 has 16 amino acids. The germline V gene has CDR1 MNHEY and CDR2 SMNVEV (reference sequence). Trimming shortened V by 4 bases and J by 3 bases, and 13 bases separated the two germline ends. PCR was performed using 60 Vbeta and 13 Jbeta primers. The method was immunoSEQ multiplex PCR; TCRdb's version includes in-frame clones alone and lacks a portion of them. This table has about 180,000 clones, just over 75% appearing once. Regarding this clone: Its antigen is as yet unknown.

Whole-study results and caveats: In vitro testing confirmed a few CMV-associated chains as specific for CMV antigens. Analysis performed later showed TCR beta chains linked to HLA being more clonally expanded than equally common others.

The TCR sequence derives from an older woman in good health and CMV-seropositive. Sequencing was carried out using PBMCs. The rearrangement links TRBV27 to TRBJ2-6; D gene unclear. This CDR3 reads CASSYLLGGGANVLTF. The CDR3 DNA reads TGTGCCAGCAGTTATTTACTCGGTGGTGGGGCCAACGTCCTGACTTTC.